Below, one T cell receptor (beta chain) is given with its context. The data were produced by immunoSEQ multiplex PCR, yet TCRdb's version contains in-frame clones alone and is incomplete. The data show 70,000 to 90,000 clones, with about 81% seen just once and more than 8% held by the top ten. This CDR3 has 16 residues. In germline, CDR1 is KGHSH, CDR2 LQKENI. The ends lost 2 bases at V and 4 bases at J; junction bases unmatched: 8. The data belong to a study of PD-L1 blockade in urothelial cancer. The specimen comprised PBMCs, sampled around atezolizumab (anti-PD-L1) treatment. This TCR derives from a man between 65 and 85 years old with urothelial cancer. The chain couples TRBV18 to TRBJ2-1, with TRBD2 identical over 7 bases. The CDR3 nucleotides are TGTGCCAGCTCACCAGAGCCGGGACTACTTTACAATGAGCAGTTCTTC. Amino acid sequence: CASSPEPGLLYNEQFF.